A single sample gave rise to the 5 T cell receptor beta chains below, sequenced in a study of T cell responses to AZD1222 COVID-19 vaccine. Method: immunoSEQ multiplex PCR; TCRdb's copy keeps in-frame clones and lacks some. Counted here are roughly 170,000 clones, 88% occurring once; the ten biggest clones make up approximately 0.5%. The starting material was peripheral blood, obtained on day 0 of AZD1222 vaccination. The receptors here all came from an adult in good health.

The chain's CDR3 is CASVVGRGEQFF. The CDR3 DNA follows: TGTGCCAGCGTCGTCGGAAGGGGTGAGCAGTTCTTC. The chain recombines TRBV28 with TRBJ2-1, with a weak D call TRBD1 (5 bases). V dropped 8 bases and J dropped 9 bases, with 14 bases sitting between them. CDR3 length: 12 amino acids. Germline V lookup: CDR1 MDHEN, CDR2 SYDVKM.

The CDR3 DNA is TGTGCCAGCAGTCACAGACTAGCGGGAGGGTTAATGGAGACCCAGTACTTC. Protein: CASSHRLAGGLMETQYF. The rearrangement joins TRBV28 to TRBJ2-5; 14 bases are shared with TRBD2. CDR3 length equals 17 residues. Germline V CDR1 and CDR2: MDHEN, SYDVKM. V trimming: 5 bases; J trimming: 5 bases; junction bases outside the gene matches: 10.

The chain links TRBV3-1 (or the pseudogene TRBV3-2) to TRBJ1-2; possibly TRBD1 for D (5 bases). CDR1 LGHDT and CDR2 YNNKEL come from the germline V gene (reference sequence). This CDR3 has 14 residues. V was pared by 2 bases and J by 6 bases, with 13 bases between. CDR3 sequence (DNA): TGTGCCAGCAGCCAACCGGGACCCTTGGATGGCTACACCTTC. Its protein product is CASSQPGPLDGYTF.

The chain is built from TRBV7-6 and TRBJ1-5; D unresolved. The CDR3 extends over 13 amino acids. V was cut by 4 bases and J by 3 bases, with 7 bases left in between. CDR1 is SGHVS and CDR2 is FNYEAQ in the germline V gene. CDR3 loop: CASSSYSNQPQHF. CDR3 nucleotide sequence: TGTGCCAGCAGCTCTTACTCCAATCAGCCCCAGCATTTT.

The rearrangement joins TRBV19 to TRBJ1-5; D is undetermined. CDR1 is LNHDA and CDR2 is SQIVND in the germline V gene (reference sequence). The CDR3 is 14 amino acids. CDR3 protein: CAADTFYGNQPQHF. In DNA, the CDR3 is TGTGCTGCTGACACTTTCTATGGCAATCAGCCCCAGCATTTT. Looking up the rest from reference TRBV19 and TRBJ1-5 gives the full variable domain: DGGITQSPKYLFRKEGQNVTLSCEQNLNHDAMYWYRQDPGQGLRLIYYSQIVNDFQKGDIAEGYSVSREKKESFPLTVTSAQKNPTAFYLCAADTFYGNQPQHFGDGTRLSIL.